This T cell receptor (beta chain) was sequenced during a study of cytomegalovirus exposure and HLA in healthy donors. Whole-study context: Counted in an early data release were approximately 80 million unique TCRs from HLA-typed donors.

This PCR relied on a set of 60 Vbeta primers and 13 Jbeta primers. Profiled with immunoSEQ multiplex PCR; TCRdb holds only in-frame clones, not every one. The table shows roughly 200,000 clones, with about 80% occurring only once. The V gene end was trimmed by 0 bases and the J gene end by 4 bases; junction bases not matched to a gene: 14. Germline assignment: CDR1 LGHNA and CDR2 YNFKEQ. The CDR3 covers 19 residues. With regard to this clone: Antigen unknown.

Study findings and constraints: Upon later analysis, HLA-associated TCR beta chains proved more clonally expanded than other, equally common chains.

This TCR came from a woman younger than 45 in good health and CMV-seropositive. Specimen: PBMCs. V and J are TRBV4-2 and TRBJ2-5, with TRBD2 identical over 10 bases. The CDR3 region has the DNA TGTGCCAGCAGCCAAGATGCGTGGGCTAGCGGGAGTGGGGGAGAGACCCAGTACTTC. It translates to CASSQDAWASGSGGETQYF.